This entry is about one T cell receptor (beta chain). Its target is not known. The entry originates in a study of Ad26.COV2.S vaccination and SARS-CoV-2 variants. Study-wide results and limits: Vaccinated individuals (as opposed to placebo recipients) had higher spike-specific TCR breadth. Similar non-spike TCR breadth was observed in recipients of vaccine and of placebo.

This CDR3 comprises 16 residues. Germline V CDR1 and CDR2: SEHNR, FQNEAQ (reference sequence). Unmatched junction bases numbered 7, after V lost 3 bases and J lost 4 bases. Data came from immunoSEQ multiplex PCR; TCRdb stores just in-frame clones and leaves some out. There are approximately 340,000 clones in the sample; about 91% occur only once, and 3.9% lies in the top ten. The V call is TRBV7-9, the J call TRBJ2-1, with 9 positions matching TRBD1. This material consisted of peripheral blood, taken after recovery from COVID-19. The clonotype was recovered from a human donor who had recovered from COVID-19. The CDR3: CASSFSGTGPYNEQFF. The CDR3 DNA sequence: TGTGCCAGCAGCTTCTCCGGGACAGGGCCGTACAATGAGCAGTTCTTC.